The rows below give T cell receptor beta chains drawn from one sample of a study of graft-versus-host responses after intestinal transplantation. The antigens for these receptors are not known. The data were produced by immunoSEQ multiplex PCR, yet TCRdb's version contains in-frame clones alone and is incomplete. The sample contains some 130,000 clones, about 95% of which appear only once. The starting material was unstimulated CD8+ T cells sorted from spleen or lymph node cells, obtained before intestinal transplant. These receptors were taken from a human donor who received an intestinal transplant. Both conserved end residues are part of each CDR3. The D gene is left open where the match is weak. Only some rows state a clone size, as once, few, many or a class for expanded clones.

clone_size: -; j_call: TRBJ2-1; v_call: TRBV27; d_call: -; cdr3_aa: CASSLGNEQFF; cdr3_nt: TGTGCCAGCAGTCTAGGCAATGAGCAGTTCTTC
clone_size: -; j_call: TRBJ2-7; v_call: TRBV9; d_call: -; cdr3_aa: CASSVATGNYEQYF; cdr3_nt: TGTGCCAGCAGCGTAGCTACAGGGAACTACGAGCAGTACTTC
clone_size: -; j_call: TRBJ2-7; v_call: TRBV27; d_call: TRBD2; cdr3_aa: CASSLSSGTSLYEQYF; cdr3_nt: TGTGCCAGCAGTTTATCATCTGGGACTAGCCTCTACGAGCAGTACTTC
clone_size: -; j_call: TRBJ1-3; v_call: TRBV10-3; d_call: -; cdr3_aa: CAVDTRLSSSGNTIYF; cdr3_nt: TGTGCCGTCGACACGAGACTGTCGAGCTCTGGAAACACCATATATTTT
clone_size: -; j_call: TRBJ2-5; v_call: TRBV7-8; d_call: -; cdr3_aa: CASSNYKDPGRETQYF; cdr3_nt: TGTGCCAGCAGCAATTACAAGGATCCGGGTCGAGAGACCCAGTACTTC
clone_size: -; j_call: TRBJ2-1; v_call: TRBV11-2; d_call: -; cdr3_aa: CASSLASYNEQFF; cdr3_nt: TGTGCCAGCAGCTTAGCATCCTACAATGAGCAGTTCTTC
clone_size: -; j_call: TRBJ2-1; v_call: TRBV10-3; d_call: TRBD2; cdr3_aa: CAISPQIAGADNEQFF; cdr3_nt: TGTGCCATCAGCCCACAGATAGCGGGAGCTGACAATGAGCAGTTCTTC
clone_size: -; j_call: TRBJ2-7; v_call: TRBV6-1; d_call: -; cdr3_aa: CASIEWGYEQYF; cdr3_nt: TGTGCCAGCATAGAGTGGGGGTACGAGCAGTACTTC
clone_size: -; j_call: TRBJ2-1; v_call: TRBV11-2; d_call: -; cdr3_aa: CASSLLVIEQFF; cdr3_nt: TGTGCCAGCAGCCTTCTGGTCATTGAGCAGTTCTTC
clone_size: -; j_call: TRBJ2-5; v_call: TRBV7-6; d_call: TRBD2; cdr3_aa: CASSSETSGRHQETQYF; cdr3_nt: TGTGCCAGCAGCTCCGAGACTAGCGGGAGACACCAAGAGACCCAGTACTTC
clone_size: -; j_call: TRBJ1-5; v_call: TRBV21-1; d_call: -; cdr3_aa: CASSTRPNQPQHF; cdr3_nt: TGTGCCAGCAGCACTAGACCTAATCAGCCCCAGCATTTT
clone_size: -; j_call: TRBJ2-1; v_call: TRBV9; d_call: TRBD1; cdr3_aa: CASSVYRDRAGEQFF; cdr3_nt: TGTGCCAGCAGCGTATACCGGGACAGGGCGGGTGAGCAGTTCTTC
clone_size: -; j_call: TRBJ2-1; v_call: TRBV5-1; d_call: TRBD2; cdr3_aa: CASSWPPGLAGLFSYNEQFF; cdr3_nt: TGCGCCAGCAGCTGGCCACCGGGACTAGCGGGACTCTTCTCCTACAATGAGCAGTTCTTC
clone_size: -; j_call: TRBJ2-3; v_call: TRBV4-3; d_call: -; cdr3_aa: CASSQAYTDTQYF; cdr3_nt: TGCGCCAGCAGCCAAGCCTACACAGATACGCAGTATTTT
clone_size: -; j_call: TRBJ2-3; v_call: TRBV5-1; d_call: TRBD1; cdr3_aa: CASSLLRGPDTDTQYF; cdr3_nt: TGCGCCAGCAGCTTGCTCAGGGGGCCGGACACAGATACGCAGTATTTT
clone_size: once; j_call: TRBJ1-5; v_call: TRBV9; d_call: TRBD1; cdr3_aa: CASSAGSGTVNQPQHF; cdr3_nt: TGTGCCAGCAGCGCGGGTTCCGGGACAGTAAATCAGCCCCAGCATTTT
clone_size: -; j_call: TRBJ2-7; v_call: TRBV30; d_call: TRBD2; cdr3_aa: CAGLAGEFYEQYF; cdr3_nt: TGTGCCGGACTAGCGGGAGAGTTCTACGAGCAGTACTTC
clone_size: -; j_call: TRBJ1-2; v_call: TRBV7-9; d_call: -; cdr3_aa: CASSLGQYGYTF; cdr3_nt: TGTGCCAGCAGCTTAGGTCAATATGGCTACACCTTC
clone_size: -; j_call: TRBJ1-1; v_call: TRBV4-2; d_call: TRBD1; cdr3_aa: CASSQQTGGNTEAFF; cdr3_nt: TGTGCCAGCAGCCAACAGACAGGGGGGAACACTGAAGCTTTCTTT
clone_size: -; j_call: TRBJ2-3; v_call: TRBV6-1; d_call: TRBD2; cdr3_aa: CASSAARTSGWHTDTQYF; cdr3_nt: TGTGCCAGCAGTGCCGCCAGGACTAGCGGGTGGCACACAGATACGCAGTATTTT
clone_size: -; j_call: TRBJ1-1; v_call: TRBV13; d_call: -; cdr3_aa: CASSSGLNTEAFF; cdr3_nt: TGTGCCAGCAGCTCGGGATTGAACACTGAAGCTTTCTTT
clone_size: -; j_call: TRBJ2-7; v_call: TRBV7-6; d_call: -; cdr3_aa: CASSLAGPSYEQYF; cdr3_nt: TGTGCCAGCAGCTTAGCTGGGCCATCCTACGAGCAGTACTTC
clone_size: -; j_call: TRBJ2-2; v_call: TRBV7-8; d_call: -; cdr3_aa: CAITGKGPTGELFF; cdr3_nt: TGTGCCATTACGGGAAAGGGGCCGACCGGGGAGCTGTTTTTT
clone_size: -; j_call: TRBJ2-7; v_call: TRBV6-5; d_call: TRBD1; cdr3_aa: CASSRGDRGFYEQYF; cdr3_nt: TGTGCCAGCAGTCGTGGGGACAGGGGTTTCTACGAGCAGTACTTC
clone_size: once; j_call: TRBJ2-1; v_call: TRBV30; d_call: -; cdr3_aa: CAWALGGADSYNEQFF; cdr3_nt: TGTGCCTGGGCCCTAGGGGGGGCGGACTCCTACAATGAGCAGTTCTTC
clone_size: -; j_call: TRBJ2-1; v_call: TRBV13; d_call: -; cdr3_aa: CASSLSASYNEQFF; cdr3_nt: TGTGCCAGCAGCTTGAGCGCGTCCTACAATGAGCAGTTCTTC
clone_size: -; j_call: TRBJ2-1; v_call: TRBV6-1; d_call: TRBD2; cdr3_aa: CASSEGVLAAYNEQFF; cdr3_nt: TGTGCCAGCAGTGAAGGGGTCCTAGCGGCCTACAATGAGCAGTTCTTC
clone_size: -; j_call: TRBJ2-7; v_call: TRBV13; d_call: -; cdr3_aa: CASSLKQVSYEQYF; cdr3_nt: TGTGCCAGCAGCTTAAAACAGGTATCCTACGAGCAGTACTTC
clone_size: -; j_call: TRBJ2-3; v_call: TRBV19; d_call: TRBD2; cdr3_aa: CASSIDFGGGGDTQYF; cdr3_nt: TGTGCCAGTAGTATAGATTTCGGCGGGGGGGGAGATACGCAGTATTTT
clone_size: -; j_call: TRBJ2-3; v_call: TRBV7-9; d_call: -; cdr3_aa: CASKGIAQYF; cdr3_nt: TGTGCCAGCAAGGGTATTGCGCAGTATTTT
clone_size: -; j_call: TRBJ2-2; v_call: TRBV11-1; d_call: -; cdr3_aa: CAGRFGNTGELFF; cdr3_nt: TGTGCCGGGCGATTCGGGAACACCGGGGAGCTGTTTTTT
clone_size: once; j_call: TRBJ2-3; v_call: TRBV9; d_call: TRBD2; cdr3_aa: CASSSPTSGSTDTQYF; cdr3_nt: TGTGCCAGCAGCTCCCCGACTAGCGGTAGCACAGATACGCAGTATTTT
clone_size: -; j_call: TRBJ2-7; v_call: TRBV9; d_call: TRBD2; cdr3_aa: CASSVGGGPYEQYF; cdr3_nt: TGTGCCAGCAGCGTGGGGGGAGGGCCTTACGAGCAGTACTTC
clone_size: -; j_call: TRBJ2-7; v_call: TRBV4-1; d_call: -; cdr3_aa: CASSQEGAEGLYF; cdr3_nt: TGCGCCAGCAGCCAAGAGGGGGCCGAAGGACTGTACTTC
clone_size: -; j_call: TRBJ2-1; v_call: TRBV7-9; d_call: -; cdr3_aa: CASVQAGIDNEQFF; cdr3_nt: TGTGCCAGCGTTCAGGCAGGGATCGACAATGAGCAGTTCTTC
clone_size: -; j_call: TRBJ2-5; v_call: TRBV27; d_call: -; cdr3_aa: CASSPGMETQYF; cdr3_nt: TGTGCCAGCAGTCCGGGGATGGAGACCCAGTACTTC
clone_size: -; j_call: TRBJ1-2; v_call: TRBV2; d_call: -; cdr3_aa: CASSEGTYYGYTF; cdr3_nt: TGTGCCAGCAGTGAGGGGACGTACTATGGCTACACCTTC
clone_size: -; j_call: TRBJ1-1; v_call: TRBV27; d_call: TRBD1; cdr3_aa: CASSAQGMNTEAFF; cdr3_nt: TGTGCCAGCAGTGCACAGGGGATGAACACTGAAGCTTTCTTT
clone_size: -; j_call: TRBJ1-1; v_call: TRBV28; d_call: -; cdr3_aa: CASSPSVSFERNTEAFF; cdr3_nt: TGTGCCAGCAGCCCCAGCGTATCGTTCGAAAGAAACACTGAAGCTTTCTTT
clone_size: -; j_call: TRBJ2-1; v_call: TRBV12-1; d_call: -; cdr3_aa: CASSFAAGGQFF; cdr3_nt: TGTGCCAGCAGCTTTGCAGCGGGAGGCCAGTTCTTC
clone_size: -; j_call: TRBJ2-7; v_call: TRBV10-1; d_call: -; cdr3_aa: CANHFKGSYEQYF; cdr3_nt: TGCGCCAACCACTTTAAGGGGTCCTACGAGCAGTACTTC
clone_size: -; j_call: TRBJ2-3; v_call: TRBV4-1; d_call: TRBD2; cdr3_aa: CASSHFLAGGFPTSTDTQYF; cdr3_nt: TGCGCCAGCAGCCATTTCCTAGCGGGAGGGTTCCCTACTAGCACAGATACGCAGTATTTT
clone_size: once; j_call: TRBJ2-2; v_call: TRBV28; d_call: -; cdr3_aa: CATMHHINTGELFF; cdr3_nt: TGTGCCACCATGCACCACATTAACACCGGGGAGCTGTTTTTT
clone_size: -; j_call: TRBJ1-2; v_call: TRBV4-1; d_call: -; cdr3_aa: CASSPGTPNYRYTF; cdr3_nt: TGCGCCAGCAGCCCCGGGACACCCAACTATCGCTACACCTTC
clone_size: few; j_call: TRBJ1-5; v_call: TRBV7-9; d_call: TRBD1; cdr3_aa: CASSLQGGNQPQHF; cdr3_nt: TGTGCCAGCAGCTTACAGGGGGGCAATCAGCCCCAGCATTTT
clone_size: -; j_call: TRBJ1-1; v_call: TRBV10-2; d_call: -; cdr3_aa: CASGGNTEAFF; cdr3_nt: TGCGCCAGCGGGGGGAACACTGAAGCTTTCTTT
clone_size: few; j_call: TRBJ2-7; v_call: TRBV7-6; d_call: -; cdr3_aa: CASSSKGSEQYF; cdr3_nt: TGTGCCAGCAGCTCTAAGGGAAGCGAGCAGTACTTC
clone_size: -; j_call: TRBJ2-1; v_call: TRBV9; d_call: TRBD2; cdr3_aa: CASSPAGVPYNEQFF; cdr3_nt: TGTGCCAGCAGCCCCGCGGGGGTTCCCTACAATGAGCAGTTCTTC
clone_size: -; j_call: TRBJ2-1; v_call: TRBV7-9; d_call: TRBD2; cdr3_aa: CASSLPPREREKVNEQFF; cdr3_nt: TGTGCCAGCAGCTTACCTCCTCGAGAGCGGGAGAAGGTTAATGAGCAGTTCTTC
clone_size: -; j_call: TRBJ2-7; v_call: TRBV19; d_call: -; cdr3_aa: CASSIAGSATYEQYF; cdr3_nt: TGTGCCAGTAGTATAGCCGGGAGCGCAACCTACGAGCAGTACTTC
clone_size: -; j_call: TRBJ2-7; v_call: TRBV7-2; d_call: -; cdr3_aa: CASSLVGVPEAYEQYF; cdr3_nt: TGTGCCAGCAGCTTAGTGGGAGTACCCGAAGCCTACGAGCAGTACTTC
clone_size: -; j_call: TRBJ1-4; v_call: TRBV27; d_call: -; cdr3_aa: CASSFWGEKLFF; cdr3_nt: TGTGCCAGCAGTTTCTGGGGTGAAAAACTGTTTTTT
clone_size: -; j_call: TRBJ2-2; v_call: TRBV5-6; d_call: -; cdr3_aa: CASSLTVTGELFF; cdr3_nt: TGTGCCAGCAGCTTGACGGTCACCGGGGAGCTGTTTTTT
clone_size: -; j_call: TRBJ1-4; v_call: TRBV7-8; d_call: -; cdr3_aa: CASSLPGSNEKLFF; cdr3_nt: TGTGCCAGCAGCTTACCAGGGTCCAATGAAAAACTGTTTTTT
clone_size: -; j_call: TRBJ1-2; v_call: TRBV5-6; d_call: TRBD1; cdr3_aa: CASSPPGTANYGYTF; cdr3_nt: TGTGCCAGCAGCCCCCCTGGGACAGCCAACTATGGCTACACCTTC